This section outlines one T cell receptor (beta chain) sequence together with its context. Its antigen remains unidentified. One base away there is no much larger clone; base qualities are not given. Between the V and J ends, shortened by 4 bases and 3 bases respectively, the junction contains 13 bases. CDR1 SGHKS and CDR2 YYEKEE were looked up in the germline V gene (reference sequence). There are 15 amino acids in the CDR3, from cysteine to phenylalanine inclusive. Of all the DNA, just the CDR3 is kept, 45 bases in frame from base 1. This sample is part of a study of blood T cell repertoires in COVID-19 (TCRdb year 2020). Regarding the complete study: Samples covering the acute and convalescent phases of COVID-19 were provided by collaborators in the United States, Italy and Spain. The prospective study material was composed of cDNA or gDNA derived from T cells, B-cell-depleted T cells, or PBMCs. The dataset comprised deeply sampled blood TCRbeta repertoires from subjects exposed to, actively infected with, or recovered from COVID-19. The repertoires were released in a freely available public database intended as a resource for research on the immune response to SARS-CoV-2. The samples were drawn from the first 160 participants of the ongoing ImmuneRACE study and from under 1,500 subjects provided by 6 global collaborators. Nearly every sample came with metadata listing a de-identified subject ID, COVID-19 status, age in years and sex. Where available, HLA class I and class II types were taken from metadata supplied by the sample provider and were not determined by assay-based typing. The investigation overall reported the following: Clinical and demographic metadata were provided uncurated, with the amount varying by source and participant.

Each collaborating institution followed its own protocols to collect whole blood in K2EDTA tubes. Collaborator samples were shipped for TCRbeta analysis as frozen whole blood, isolated PBMCs, or DNA extracted from either sample type. The immunoSEQ Assay, a bias-controlled multiplex PCR, was used to amplify TCRbeta CDR3 regions from genomic DNA. Concerning the study's data processing: Within the assay, amplification of reference gene primers was used to estimate how many nucleated cells each sample contained. To quantify the absolute abundance of each unique TCRbeta CDR3 rearrangement, sequence reads were collapsed and filtered. For each sample, productive Simpson clonality was calculated as the square root of Simpson's diversity index over productive rearrangements. The source is immuneACCESS, and TCRdb retained only in-frame sequences with V and J called. Part of the clones is not carried over; for the studies checked, unresolved V genes explain less than half of this, and the remainder is unexplained. The D gene and trimming were derived from the DNA, and the V and J assignments and clone size from that table. In this sample the table shows about 74,000 clones, about 90% of which occur a single time. The ten largest clones add up to about 1% of the sample.

This sequence was found in a woman in her fifties or sixties in a cohort sampled during active COVID-19. The chain links TRBV5-5 with TRBJ1-4; no D gene can be assigned with confidence. The sample was peripheral blood. The CDR3 reads CASSITTSPNEKLFF. The DNA sequence follows: TGTGCCAGCAGCATCACGACAAGCCCTAATGAAAAACTGTTTTTT. The reference TRBV5-5 and TRBJ1-4 proteins fill in what lies around the CDR3, so the full variable domain reads DAGVTQSPTHLIKTRGQQVTLRCSPISGHKSVSWYQQVLGQGPQFIFQYYEKEERGRGNFPDRFSARQFPNYSSELNVNALLLGDSALYLCASSITTSPNEKLFFGSGTQLSVL.